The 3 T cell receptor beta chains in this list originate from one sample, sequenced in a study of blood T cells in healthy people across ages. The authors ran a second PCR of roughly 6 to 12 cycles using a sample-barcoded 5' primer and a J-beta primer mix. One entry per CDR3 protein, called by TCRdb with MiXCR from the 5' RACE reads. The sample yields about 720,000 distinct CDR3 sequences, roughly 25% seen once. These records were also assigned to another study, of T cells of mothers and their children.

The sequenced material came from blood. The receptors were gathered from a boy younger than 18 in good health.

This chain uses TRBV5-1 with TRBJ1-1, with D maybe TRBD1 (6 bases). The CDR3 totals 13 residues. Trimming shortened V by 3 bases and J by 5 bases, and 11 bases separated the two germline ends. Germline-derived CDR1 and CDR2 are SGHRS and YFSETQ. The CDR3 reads CASSWGGGTEAFF. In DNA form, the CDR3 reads TGCGCCAGCAGCTGGGGAGGGGGGACTGAAGCTTTCTTT. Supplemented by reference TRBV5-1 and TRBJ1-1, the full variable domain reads KAGVTQTPRYLIKTRGQQVTLSCSPISGHRSVSWYQQTPGQGLQFLFEYFSETQRNKGNFPGRFSGRQFSNSRSEMNVSTLELGDSALYLCASSWGGGTEAFFGQGTRLTVV.

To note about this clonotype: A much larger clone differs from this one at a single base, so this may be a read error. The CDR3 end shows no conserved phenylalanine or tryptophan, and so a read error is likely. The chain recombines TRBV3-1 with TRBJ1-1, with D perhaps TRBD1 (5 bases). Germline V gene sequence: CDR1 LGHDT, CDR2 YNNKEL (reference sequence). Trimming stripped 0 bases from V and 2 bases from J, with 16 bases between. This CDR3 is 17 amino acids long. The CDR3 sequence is CASSQEPQGPLNTEAFY. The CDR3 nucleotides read TGTGCCAGCAGCCAAGAACCCCAGGGACCGCTAAACACTGAAGCTTTCTAT.

For the CDR3, the DNA is TGCAGTGCTAGATCAGGGAACACTGAAGCTTTCTTT. Translating it yields CSARSGNTEAFF. The chain recombines TRBV20-1 with TRBJ1-1; D gene unclear. The CDR3 is 12 amino acids. In germline, CDR1 is DFQATT, CDR2 SNEGSKA (reference sequence). V lost 2 bases and J 1 base, leaving 5 bases between the germline ends.